This TCR beta chain was captured in a study of shared clonotypes between healthy human individuals. Study background: The plates for each donor numbered three CD4 naive, three CD4 memory, two CD8 naive and one CD8 memory. Study-wide results and caveats: Relative to clonotypes present in all four donors, those not shared had lower generation probabilities.

Sequencing was performed with immunoSEQ multiplex PCR; in TCRdb, only in-frame clones are kept and a portion is missing. The data contain millions of clones, approximately 95% of them singletons. As for this clone: Its antigen is currently unknown. This specimen includes other DNA sequences encoding the same CDR3.

V was cut by 3 bases and J by 1 base, with 4 bases left in between. The CDR3 extends over 13 amino acids. Germline CDR1 MDHEN, CDR2 SYDVKM. This receptor was obtained from a man between 18 and 35 years old in good health. This chain uses TRBV28 with TRBJ1-5; unclear D gene. Sequenced sample: naive CD4+ T cells sorted from blood. Subset indicated: CD45RA+ positively selected. CDR3 nucleotide sequence: TGTGCCAGCAGTTTCGGCAGCAATCAGCCCCAGCATTTT. This sequence encodes CASSFGSNQPQHF. Together with reference TRBV28 and TRBJ1-5, the CDR3 gives the full variable domain: DVKVTQSSRYLVKRTGEKVFLECVQDMDHENMFWYRQDPGLGLRLIYFSYDVKMKEKGDIPEGYSVSREKKERFSLILESASTNQTSMYLCASSFGSNQPQHFGDGTRLSIL.